These 26 T cell receptor beta chains share one sample of origin, sequenced in a study of T cell clonotyping in hematopoietic cell transplantation. Clones were sequenced by immunoSEQ multiplex PCR, and TCRdb holds only the in-frame ones, with some missing. The data show about 11,000 clones, approximately 49% seen once. The sequencing here drew on PBMCs, taken 30 days after allogeneic stem cell transplant. All receptors come from a male patient in his fifties who had an allogeneic stem cell transplant from an unrelated donor, so the T cells may come from the graft donor. Some clones in this sample may be carry-over from other donors' samples.

The J gene is TRBJ2-7, the V gene TRBV6-5; 9 bases agree with TRBD1. Trimming cost V 10 bases and J 4 bases; bases outside gene matches: 11. CDR1 is MNHEY, CDR2 SVGAGI, per germline. CDR3 length: 14 residues. CDR3 in amino acids: CATNPPGQGYEQYF. CDR3 bases: TGTGCCACCAACCCTCCGGGACAGGGTTACGAGCAGTACTTC.

The sample holds a few counts of this clone. The chain employs TRBV20-1 and TRBJ2-3; D ambiguous. The CDR3 totals 11 residues. V lost 6 bases and J lost 6, with 10 bases in between. Germline V gene sequence: CDR1 DFQATT, CDR2 SNEGSKA (reference sequence). This CDR3 is CSAPSPDTQYF. The CDR3 DNA sequence: TGCAGTGCCCCTAGTCCGGATACGCAGTATTTT.

This clone was counted only a few times. The V gene is TRBV30, the J gene TRBJ1-2; 7 bases match TRBD1. The CDR3 has 12 residues. Germline CDR1 is GTSNPN and CDR2 is SVGIG (reference sequence). V shed 4 bases and J 8 bases; nucleotides not matched to a gene: 7. The CDR3 DNA reads TGTGCCTGGACTAGACAGGGAGGCGGCTACACCTTC. Translated: CAWTRQGGGYTF.

CDR3 bases: TGTGCCTGGAGGTTAGCCGGAAACACCATATATTTT. Translated, it gives CAWRLAGNTIYF. The chain couples TRBV30 to TRBJ1-3; D call uncertain. Trimming took off 3 bases at V and 4 bases at J, with 7 bases between the two ends. CDR3 length equals 12 residues. The germline CDR1 and CDR2 sequences are GTSNPN and SVGIG (reference sequence).

The genes are TRBV7-2 and TRBJ2-7, with D possibly being TRBD1 (6 bases). Deletions cut 5 bases from V and 4 bases from J, with 18 bases between. CDR3 size: 15 residues. Germline assignment: CDR1 SGHTA and CDR2 FQGNSA. CDR3 amino acids: CASSQEHRANYEQYF. In nucleotides, the CDR3 is TGTGCCAGCAGCCAAGAACACAGGGCAAATTACGAGCAGTACTTC. Using reference TRBV7-2 and TRBJ2-7 for the parts outside the CDR3, the full variable domain is GAGVSQSPSNKVTEKGKDVELRCDPISGHTALYWYRQSLGQGLEFLIYFQGNSAPDKSGLPSDRFSAERTGGSVSTLTIQRTQQEDSAVYLCASSQEHRANYEQYFGPGTRLTVT.

The V and J genes are TRBV28 and TRBJ1-1, with D unclear. The V end lost 2 bases, the J end lost 2 bases, and 12 bases lay between the germline ends. The CDR3 is 15 residues long. CDR1 is MDHEN and CDR2 is SYDVKM in the germline V gene. The CDR3 coding sequence is TGTGCCAGCAGTTTACCGGGGTTAGTAAACACTGAAGCTTTCTTT. Translating gives CASSLPGLVNTEAFF.

This clone occurred a few times. The gene calls are TRBV29-1 and TRBJ2-7; 7 nucleotides align to TRBD2. The V gene's germline CDR1 is SQVTM and CDR2 ANQGSEA. The CDR3 is 17 residues long. Trimming cost V 0 bases and J 2 bases; bases outside gene matches: 13. The CDR3 spells CSVEDPEDELAPYEQYF. DNA for the CDR3: TGCAGCGTTGAAGATCCAGAGGATGAACTAGCGCCCTACGAGCAGTACTTC.

The rearrangement uses TRBV7-9 and TRBJ2-5; D is undetermined. The V gene lost 0 bases and the J gene lost 1 base, with 9 bases spanning the gap. The CDR3 runs 15 residues. Germline V gene data show CDR1 as SEHNR and CDR2 as FQNEAQ (reference sequence). In DNA form, the CDR3 reads TGTGCCAGCAGCTTAGCGCTGGGTAGCCAAGAGACCCAGTACTTC. Translating gives CASSLALGSQETQYF.

The V and J genes are TRBV7-9 and TRBJ2-1; 11 bases fit TRBD2. The CDR3 loop spans 16 amino acids. The germline CDR1 and CDR2 sequences are SEHNR and FQNEAQ (reference sequence). Trimming at V came to 4 bases and at J to 4 bases, leaving 6 bases not matched to a gene. For the CDR3, the DNA is TGTGCCAGCAGCTCAACGGGACTAGCGGCGTACAATGAGCAGTTCTTC. Its protein is CASSSTGLAAYNEQFF.

CDR3 amino acids: CAWSTGTLNSPLHF. In DNA, the CDR3 is TGTGCCTGGAGTACCGGGACGCTCAATTCACCCCTCCACTTT. The genes are TRBV30 and TRBJ1-6; D is possibly TRBD1 (5 bases). Germline CDR1 reads GTSNPN; CDR2 reads SVGIG (reference sequence). CDR3 length equals 14 residues. Trimming took off 2 bases at V and 7 bases at J, with 12 bases between the two ends.

This clone is a singleton in its sample. This chain joins TRBV4-2 and TRBJ1-2; 7 nucleotides agree with TRBD1. This CDR3 spans 14 amino acids. CDR1 and CDR2 from the germline V gene are LGHNA and YNFKEQ. The J segment lost 6 bases and the V segment lost 0 bases, leaving 4 bases of the junction unmatched. In nucleotides, the CDR3 is TGTGCCAGCAGCCAAGATAGGGGGCTGGATGGCTACACCTTC. It yields the protein CASSQDRGLDGYTF.

The J gene is TRBJ2-5, the V gene TRBV29-1; D tentatively fits TRBD1 or TRBD2 (5 bases each). The J call may be mistaken, given a closer DNA end match to TRBJ2-7. This CDR3 is built from 14 residues. Germline V gene data show CDR1 as SQVTM and CDR2 as ANQGSEA. CDR3 nucleotides: TGCAGCGTGGCCCGGGACCCCAATTCCTACGAGCAGTACTTC. Protein: CSVARDPNSYEQYF.

This clone was detected a few times. The chain couples TRBV6-4 to TRBJ1-5; D gene ambiguous. This CDR3 comprises 13 residues. V lost 3 bases and J lost 7, with 10 bases in between. Germline CDR1 reads MRHNA; CDR2 reads SNTAGT. CDR3 in amino acids: CASSELLGQPQHF. CDR3 nucleotides: TGTGCCAGCAGTGAACTCCTAGGGCAGCCCCAGCATTTT.

This clone showed up just a few times. The chain has TRBV20-1 and TRBJ1-2, with 8 bases identical to TRBD1. CDR1 and CDR2 from the germline V gene are DFQATT and SNEGSKA (reference sequence). J lost 7 bases, V lost 5 bases, and 3 bases had no gene match. There are 11 residues in the CDR3. CDR3 protein: CSARTGFGYTF. CDR3 sequence (DNA): TGCAGTGCTCGGACAGGGTTTGGCTACACCTTC.

The J gene is TRBJ1-2, the V gene TRBV30; TRBD1 is a possible D gene (5 bases). Trimming pared 2 bases from V and 5 bases from J, leaving 12 bases between. The CDR3 has 13 residues. Looked up from germline, CDR1 is GTSNPN and CDR2 is SVGIG (reference sequence). CDR3 sequence reads: CAWSTGADYGYTF. The CDR3 DNA is TGTGCCTGGAGTACCGGGGCAGATTATGGCTACACCTTC. Supplemented by reference TRBV30 and TRBJ1-2, the full variable domain reads SQTIHQWPATLVQPVGSPLSLECTVEGTSNPNLYWYRQAAGRGLQLLFYSVGIGQISSEVPQNLSASRPQDRQFILSSKKLLLSDSGFYLCAWSTGADYGYTFGSGTRLTVV.

The rearrangement joins TRBV5-4 to TRBJ2-1; D is undetermined. V was cut by 4 bases and J by 0 bases, with 11 bases left in between. Germline V gene sequence: CDR1 SGHNT, CDR2 YYREEE (reference sequence). The CDR3 is made up of 15 amino acids. The CDR3 nucleotides are TGTGCCAGCAGCCCTACTCTGAGCTCCTACAATGAGCAGTTCTTC. The encoded protein is CASSPTLSSYNEQFF.

The J gene is TRBJ2-7, the V gene TRBV30; D possibly corresponds to TRBD2 (6 bases). This CDR3 has 11 residues. The V gene lost 7 bases and the J gene lost 3 bases, with 10 bases spanning the gap. The germline V gene encodes CDR1 GTSNPN and CDR2 SVGIG (reference sequence). The CDR3 reads CASSEGYEQYF. The CDR3 DNA sequence: TGTGCCTCCTCGGAGGGCTACGAGCAGTACTTC.

The chain links TRBV6-5 to TRBJ2-1, with 12 nucleotides matching TRBD2. V shed 8 bases and J 7 bases; nucleotides not matched to a gene: 3. Germline CDR1 is MNHEY and CDR2 is SVGAGI. This CDR3 has 13 residues. CDR3 residues: CASYTSGRNEQFF. The CDR3, as DNA: TGTGCCAGCTACACTAGCGGGAGGAATGAGCAGTTCTTC.

There are a few counts of this clone. V gene TRBV2 combines with J gene TRBJ2-5; no firm D call. The V and J ends lost 5 bases and 5 bases respectively, with 12 bases between them. Germline CDR1 is SNHLY and CDR2 is FYNNEI. The CDR3 loop spans 13 amino acids. The CDR3 spells CASSLTLGETQYF. CDR3 bases: TGTGCCAGCAGTTTAACATTGGGGGAGACCCAGTACTTC.

The chain carries TRBV5-1 and TRBJ1-2, with TRBD1 matching 7 bases. The junction had 6 bases not matched to a gene; V was cut back by 5 bases and J by 2 bases. The CDR3 sequence is 14 residues long. Germline-derived CDR1 and CDR2 are SGHRS and YFSETQ. This CDR3 reads CASSPTGVNYGYTF. Written as DNA, the CDR3 is TGCGCCAGCAGTCCAACAGGGGTCAACTATGGCTACACCTTC.

V is TRBV29-1 and J is TRBJ1-5, with a possible D match to TRBD1 (5 bases). In germline, CDR1 is SQVTM, CDR2 ANQGSEA. The CDR3 has 14 residues. Trimming took off 4 bases at V and 7 bases at J, with 17 bases between the two ends. This chain's CDR3 is CSVAEGTAGQPQHF. The CDR3 DNA sequence: TGCAGCGTTGCCGAGGGAACAGCAGGGCAGCCCCAGCATTTT.

This clone was observed a few times. The chain couples TRBV6-5 to TRBJ2-7, with 8 bases aligning to TRBD1. CDR3 length: 15 amino acids. The germline gives CDR1 MNHEY, CDR2 SVGAGI. Trimming took 2 bases from V and 3 from J; bases not matched to a gene: 6. The CDR3 protein is CASSYLDRGFYEQYF. In DNA, the CDR3 is TGTGCCAGCAGTTACCTAGACAGGGGATTCTACGAGCAGTACTTC.

The chain links TRBV19 to TRBJ1-1, with D unclear. This CDR3 has 14 amino acids. In germline, CDR1 is LNHDA, CDR2 SQIVND (reference sequence). Deletions cut 9 bases from V and 0 bases from J, with 14 bases between. CDR3 amino acids: CASCARGMNTEAFF. In DNA form, the CDR3 reads TGTGCCAGCTGTGCCCGAGGCATGAACACTGAAGCTTTCTTT.

The rearrangement links TRBV29-1 to TRBJ1-2, with D hard to call. Trimming cost V 7 bases and J 6 bases, with 15 bases left between them. Per germline, CDR1 SQVTM and CDR2 ANQGSEA. The length of the CDR3 is 12 residues. CDR3 DNA: TGCAGCGCCGCCGCCCTAAGGGATGGCTACACCTTC. Translation: CSAAALRDGYTF.

CDR3: CASSHLHRDAEAFF. The DNA of the CDR3 is TGTGCCAGCAGCCACCTACACAGGGACGCTGAAGCTTTCTTT. The chain combines TRBV14 with TRBJ1-1, with D possibly TRBD1 on 6 matching bases. The germline CDR1 and CDR2 sequences are SGHDN and FVKESK. V lost 3 bases and J lost 6, with 14 bases in between. The CDR3 is made up of 14 amino acids.

This clone was detected a few times. One junction end does not reproduce the germline sequence, and a read error may be involved. The genes are TRBV7-7 and TRBJ2-5; D possibly corresponds to TRBD2 (6 bases). There are 12 residues in the CDR3. Germline assignment: CDR1 SSHAT and CDR2 FNYEAQ (reference sequence). This chain's CDR3 is CASSANGRTQYF. The CDR3 DNA reads TGTGCTAGCAGCGCCAACGGGAGGACCCAGTACTTC. The variable domain in full, with the rest retrieved from reference TRBV7-7 and TRBJ2-5, is GAGVSQSPRYKVTKRGQDVTLRCDPISSHATLYWYQQALGQGPEFLTYFNYEAQPDKSGLPSDRFSAERPEGSISTLTIQRTEQRDSAMYRCASSANGRTQYFGPGTRLLVL.